This TCR beta chain comes out of a study of tumor-infiltrating lymphocytes in primary liver carcinoma. TCR beta cDNA was made from 500 ng total RNA with a constant-region primer. For TCR beta, libraries were produced by three nested multiplex PCR rounds using slightly modified ARM-PCR. The opening two PCR rounds, approximately 10 cycles each, paired TRBV1-TRBV30 forward primers with a C-beta reverse primer. TCRdb re-derived calls from the multiplex PCR reads in MiXCR, one entry per CDR3 protein. The table records more than 95,000 distinct CDR3 sequences, 64% of them present only once. V was pared by 3 bases and J by 7 bases, with 10 bases of the junction left unmatched. Germline lookup yields CDR1 SQVTM and CDR2 ANQGSEA. The CDR3 has 15 residues. Starting material for RNA and DNA co-extraction consisted of roughly 19-31 mg of unsorted bulk tissue. Surgical resection was used to treat these primary liver carcinoma patients. Chronic HBV infection affected patients, none of whom had received treatment.

The origin of this receptor is a woman in her sixties with primary liver carcinoma and hepatitis B virus infection. Sequencing was done on a sample of liver tumor tissue from sampling region 3. Subset in this sample: tumor region T3, left-lateral pole. The chain carries TRBV29-1 and TRBJ2-5; 11 bases map to TRBD2. DNA for the CDR3: TGCAGCGTTGAGCTGCCTAGCGGGAGGACTGGGACCCAGTACTTC. Its protein is CSVELPSGRTGTQYF. Using reference TRBV29-1 and TRBJ2-5 for the parts outside the CDR3, the full variable domain is SAVISQKPSRDICQRGTSLTIQCQVDSQVTMMFWYRQQPGQSLTLIATANQGSEATYESGFVIDKFPISRPNLTFSTLTVSNMSPEDSSIYLCSVELPSGRTGTQYFGPGTRLLVL.